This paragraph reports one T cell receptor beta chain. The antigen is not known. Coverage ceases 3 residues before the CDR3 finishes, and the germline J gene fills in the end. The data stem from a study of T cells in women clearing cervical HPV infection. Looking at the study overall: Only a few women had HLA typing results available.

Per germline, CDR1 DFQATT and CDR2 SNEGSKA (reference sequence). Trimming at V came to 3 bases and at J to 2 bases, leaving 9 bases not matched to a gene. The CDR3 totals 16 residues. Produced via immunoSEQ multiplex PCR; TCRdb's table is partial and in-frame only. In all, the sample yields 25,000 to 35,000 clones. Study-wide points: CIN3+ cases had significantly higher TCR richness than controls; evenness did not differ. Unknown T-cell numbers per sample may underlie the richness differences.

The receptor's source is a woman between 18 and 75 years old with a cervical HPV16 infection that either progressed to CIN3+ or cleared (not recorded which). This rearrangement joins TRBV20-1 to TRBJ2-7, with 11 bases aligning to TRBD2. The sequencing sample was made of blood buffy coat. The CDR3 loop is CSASPFGTSGTYEQYF. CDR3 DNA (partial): TGCAGTGCTAGTCCATTTGGGACTAGCGGAACCTACGAG.